Many counts were recorded for the clone carrying this T cell receptor (beta chain). As yet, its antigen is unknown. The entry originates in a study of T cell responses to AZD1222 COVID-19 vaccine. Study-wide results and limits: Along spike, vaccine-associated CD4 TCRs were found throughout, with dominance at 160-218 and 743-854.

The protocol was immunoSEQ multiplex PCR, while the TCRdb copy is restricted to in-frame clones and leaves out a portion. The sample lists about 110,000 clones; 85% to 90% were seen once. CDR1 MNHEY and CDR2 SVGAGI come from the germline V gene. The CDR3 has 13 amino acids. After removal of 6 bases from V and 8 bases from J, the junction contained 5 bases not matched to a gene. The rearrangement joins TRBV6-5 to TRBJ1-3; 9 positions agree with TRBD1. Here the sequenced sample was peripheral blood, taken on day 0 of AZD1222 vaccination. The clonotype originates from an adult in good health. The CDR3 DNA is TGTGCCAGCAGCCGACAGGGGGTTGACACCATATATTTT. Its protein product is CASSRQGVDTIYF.